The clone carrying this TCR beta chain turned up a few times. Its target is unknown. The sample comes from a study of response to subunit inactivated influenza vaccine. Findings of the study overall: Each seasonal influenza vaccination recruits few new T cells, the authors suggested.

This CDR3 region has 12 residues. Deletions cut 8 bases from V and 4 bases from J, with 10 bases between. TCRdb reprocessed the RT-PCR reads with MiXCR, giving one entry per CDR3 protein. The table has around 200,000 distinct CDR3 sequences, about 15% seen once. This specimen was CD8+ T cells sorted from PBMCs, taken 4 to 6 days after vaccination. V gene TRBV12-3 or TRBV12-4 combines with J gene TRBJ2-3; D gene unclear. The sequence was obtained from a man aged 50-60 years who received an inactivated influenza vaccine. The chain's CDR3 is CASQLSSDTQYF. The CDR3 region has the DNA TGTGCCAGCCAACTATCTTCAGATACGCAGTATTTT.